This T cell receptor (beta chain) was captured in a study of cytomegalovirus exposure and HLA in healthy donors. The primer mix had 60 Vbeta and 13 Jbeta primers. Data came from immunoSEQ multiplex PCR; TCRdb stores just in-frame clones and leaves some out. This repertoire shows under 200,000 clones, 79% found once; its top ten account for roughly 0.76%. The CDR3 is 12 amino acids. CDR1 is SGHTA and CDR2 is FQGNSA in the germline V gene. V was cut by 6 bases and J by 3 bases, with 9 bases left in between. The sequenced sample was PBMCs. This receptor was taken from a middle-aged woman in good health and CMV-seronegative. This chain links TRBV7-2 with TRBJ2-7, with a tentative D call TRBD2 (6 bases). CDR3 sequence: CASSFSGYEQYF. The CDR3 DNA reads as TGTGCCAGCAGTTTTAGCGGCTACGAGCAGTACTTC.